These 5 T cell receptor beta chains share one sample of origin, sequenced in a study of blood T cell repertoires in COVID-19. The assay was immunoSEQ multiplex PCR, and TCRdb's table has in-frame clones only and misses some. Of about 25,000 clones detected, 80% to 90% appear once; the ten largest clones hold 9.7%. Sequencing was performed on peripheral blood. These receptors were collected from a man between 70 and 80 years old with acute or convalescent COVID-19.

This clone was recorded only once. This chain connects TRBV7-2 to TRBJ2-5; the match to TRBD2 covers 9 bases. This CDR3 spans 16 amino acids. Unmatched junction bases numbered 13, after V lost 5 bases and J lost 6 bases. From germline, CDR1 is SGHTA and CDR2 FQGNSA. The chain's CDR3 is CASSPGRRGGPQTQYF. The DNA for the CDR3 is TGTGCCAGCAGCCCCGGGAGGCGGGGGGGCCCACAGACCCAGTACTTC.

The V gene is TRBV5-6, the J gene TRBJ2-1; D perhaps matches TRBD2 (6 bases). The CDR3 contains 15 residues. V was shortened by 3 bases and J by 2 bases, with 12 bases between the two germline ends. CDR1 is SGHDT, CDR2 YYEEEE, per germline. CDR3 residues: CASSSTSRAYNEQFF. CDR3 DNA: TGTGCCAGCAGCTCGACTAGTCGCGCCTACAATGAGCAGTTCTTC.

This clone was seen once. The chain recombines TRBV10-3 with TRBJ2-6, with 8 bases aligning to TRBD1. Germline CDR1 is ENHRY and CDR2 is SYGVKD. The CDR3 consists of 17 residues. Trimming removed 3 bases from V and 0 bases from J; junction bases left unmatched: 4. CDR3 DNA: TGTGCCATCAGTGACGCTGACAGGGGCTCTGGGGCCAACGTCCTGACTTTC. As protein: CAISDADRGSGANVLTF.

This chain uses TRBV28 with TRBJ1-2; no definite D call. The germline V gene has CDR1 MDHEN and CDR2 SYDVKM. The CDR3 is 13 amino acids. The V gene lost 7 bases and the J gene lost 2 bases, with 11 bases spanning the gap. The CDR3 DNA follows: TGTGCCAGCAACCCGCCCGGGAACTATGGCTACACCTTC. Residues: CASNPPGNYGYTF.

In this sample, this clone turned up once. The V call is TRBV15, the J call TRBJ1-4; 10 nucleotides line up with TRBD1. Germline V gives CDR1 LNHNV, CDR2 YYDKDF (reference sequence). This CDR3 is 16 amino acids long. Trimming cost V 1 base and J 8 bases; bases outside gene matches: 7. The CDR3 here is CATSRGGQGTREKLFF. CDR3 sequence (DNA): TGTGCCACCAGCAGAGGGGGACAGGGGACGCGCGAAAAACTGTTTTTT.